This T cell receptor (beta chain) stems from a study of OX40 agonist ivuxolimab in advanced cancers. Study as a whole: People in dose escalation had one of these cancers: hepatocellular carcinoma, melanoma, renal cell or head and neck cancer. The study's findings and limits: More expanded clones were found, on average, in CD8+ than in CD4+ T cells.

As concerns this clone: The antigen is not known.

Produced via immunoSEQ multiplex PCR; TCRdb's table is partial and in-frame only. The sample carries 35,000 to 45,000 clones, about nine tenths recorded once. This specimen was CD4+ or CD8+ T cells sorted from blood, taken in a trial of the OX40 agonist ivuxolimab. The TCR originated in an adult with an advanced solid tumor such as melanoma, head and neck, liver or kidney cancer.

The CDR3 DNA reads as TGTGCCAGCAGTCCCGGGACTAGCGGGAGTTATGAGCAGTTCTTC. Translation: CASSPGTSGSYEQFF. The chain carries TRBV6-1 and TRBJ2-1; 14 bases fit TRBD2. The CDR3 totals 15 residues. V shed 5 bases, J shed 8 bases, and the junction held 5 bases outside the gene matches. Germline-derived CDR1 and CDR2 are MNHNS and SASEGT.